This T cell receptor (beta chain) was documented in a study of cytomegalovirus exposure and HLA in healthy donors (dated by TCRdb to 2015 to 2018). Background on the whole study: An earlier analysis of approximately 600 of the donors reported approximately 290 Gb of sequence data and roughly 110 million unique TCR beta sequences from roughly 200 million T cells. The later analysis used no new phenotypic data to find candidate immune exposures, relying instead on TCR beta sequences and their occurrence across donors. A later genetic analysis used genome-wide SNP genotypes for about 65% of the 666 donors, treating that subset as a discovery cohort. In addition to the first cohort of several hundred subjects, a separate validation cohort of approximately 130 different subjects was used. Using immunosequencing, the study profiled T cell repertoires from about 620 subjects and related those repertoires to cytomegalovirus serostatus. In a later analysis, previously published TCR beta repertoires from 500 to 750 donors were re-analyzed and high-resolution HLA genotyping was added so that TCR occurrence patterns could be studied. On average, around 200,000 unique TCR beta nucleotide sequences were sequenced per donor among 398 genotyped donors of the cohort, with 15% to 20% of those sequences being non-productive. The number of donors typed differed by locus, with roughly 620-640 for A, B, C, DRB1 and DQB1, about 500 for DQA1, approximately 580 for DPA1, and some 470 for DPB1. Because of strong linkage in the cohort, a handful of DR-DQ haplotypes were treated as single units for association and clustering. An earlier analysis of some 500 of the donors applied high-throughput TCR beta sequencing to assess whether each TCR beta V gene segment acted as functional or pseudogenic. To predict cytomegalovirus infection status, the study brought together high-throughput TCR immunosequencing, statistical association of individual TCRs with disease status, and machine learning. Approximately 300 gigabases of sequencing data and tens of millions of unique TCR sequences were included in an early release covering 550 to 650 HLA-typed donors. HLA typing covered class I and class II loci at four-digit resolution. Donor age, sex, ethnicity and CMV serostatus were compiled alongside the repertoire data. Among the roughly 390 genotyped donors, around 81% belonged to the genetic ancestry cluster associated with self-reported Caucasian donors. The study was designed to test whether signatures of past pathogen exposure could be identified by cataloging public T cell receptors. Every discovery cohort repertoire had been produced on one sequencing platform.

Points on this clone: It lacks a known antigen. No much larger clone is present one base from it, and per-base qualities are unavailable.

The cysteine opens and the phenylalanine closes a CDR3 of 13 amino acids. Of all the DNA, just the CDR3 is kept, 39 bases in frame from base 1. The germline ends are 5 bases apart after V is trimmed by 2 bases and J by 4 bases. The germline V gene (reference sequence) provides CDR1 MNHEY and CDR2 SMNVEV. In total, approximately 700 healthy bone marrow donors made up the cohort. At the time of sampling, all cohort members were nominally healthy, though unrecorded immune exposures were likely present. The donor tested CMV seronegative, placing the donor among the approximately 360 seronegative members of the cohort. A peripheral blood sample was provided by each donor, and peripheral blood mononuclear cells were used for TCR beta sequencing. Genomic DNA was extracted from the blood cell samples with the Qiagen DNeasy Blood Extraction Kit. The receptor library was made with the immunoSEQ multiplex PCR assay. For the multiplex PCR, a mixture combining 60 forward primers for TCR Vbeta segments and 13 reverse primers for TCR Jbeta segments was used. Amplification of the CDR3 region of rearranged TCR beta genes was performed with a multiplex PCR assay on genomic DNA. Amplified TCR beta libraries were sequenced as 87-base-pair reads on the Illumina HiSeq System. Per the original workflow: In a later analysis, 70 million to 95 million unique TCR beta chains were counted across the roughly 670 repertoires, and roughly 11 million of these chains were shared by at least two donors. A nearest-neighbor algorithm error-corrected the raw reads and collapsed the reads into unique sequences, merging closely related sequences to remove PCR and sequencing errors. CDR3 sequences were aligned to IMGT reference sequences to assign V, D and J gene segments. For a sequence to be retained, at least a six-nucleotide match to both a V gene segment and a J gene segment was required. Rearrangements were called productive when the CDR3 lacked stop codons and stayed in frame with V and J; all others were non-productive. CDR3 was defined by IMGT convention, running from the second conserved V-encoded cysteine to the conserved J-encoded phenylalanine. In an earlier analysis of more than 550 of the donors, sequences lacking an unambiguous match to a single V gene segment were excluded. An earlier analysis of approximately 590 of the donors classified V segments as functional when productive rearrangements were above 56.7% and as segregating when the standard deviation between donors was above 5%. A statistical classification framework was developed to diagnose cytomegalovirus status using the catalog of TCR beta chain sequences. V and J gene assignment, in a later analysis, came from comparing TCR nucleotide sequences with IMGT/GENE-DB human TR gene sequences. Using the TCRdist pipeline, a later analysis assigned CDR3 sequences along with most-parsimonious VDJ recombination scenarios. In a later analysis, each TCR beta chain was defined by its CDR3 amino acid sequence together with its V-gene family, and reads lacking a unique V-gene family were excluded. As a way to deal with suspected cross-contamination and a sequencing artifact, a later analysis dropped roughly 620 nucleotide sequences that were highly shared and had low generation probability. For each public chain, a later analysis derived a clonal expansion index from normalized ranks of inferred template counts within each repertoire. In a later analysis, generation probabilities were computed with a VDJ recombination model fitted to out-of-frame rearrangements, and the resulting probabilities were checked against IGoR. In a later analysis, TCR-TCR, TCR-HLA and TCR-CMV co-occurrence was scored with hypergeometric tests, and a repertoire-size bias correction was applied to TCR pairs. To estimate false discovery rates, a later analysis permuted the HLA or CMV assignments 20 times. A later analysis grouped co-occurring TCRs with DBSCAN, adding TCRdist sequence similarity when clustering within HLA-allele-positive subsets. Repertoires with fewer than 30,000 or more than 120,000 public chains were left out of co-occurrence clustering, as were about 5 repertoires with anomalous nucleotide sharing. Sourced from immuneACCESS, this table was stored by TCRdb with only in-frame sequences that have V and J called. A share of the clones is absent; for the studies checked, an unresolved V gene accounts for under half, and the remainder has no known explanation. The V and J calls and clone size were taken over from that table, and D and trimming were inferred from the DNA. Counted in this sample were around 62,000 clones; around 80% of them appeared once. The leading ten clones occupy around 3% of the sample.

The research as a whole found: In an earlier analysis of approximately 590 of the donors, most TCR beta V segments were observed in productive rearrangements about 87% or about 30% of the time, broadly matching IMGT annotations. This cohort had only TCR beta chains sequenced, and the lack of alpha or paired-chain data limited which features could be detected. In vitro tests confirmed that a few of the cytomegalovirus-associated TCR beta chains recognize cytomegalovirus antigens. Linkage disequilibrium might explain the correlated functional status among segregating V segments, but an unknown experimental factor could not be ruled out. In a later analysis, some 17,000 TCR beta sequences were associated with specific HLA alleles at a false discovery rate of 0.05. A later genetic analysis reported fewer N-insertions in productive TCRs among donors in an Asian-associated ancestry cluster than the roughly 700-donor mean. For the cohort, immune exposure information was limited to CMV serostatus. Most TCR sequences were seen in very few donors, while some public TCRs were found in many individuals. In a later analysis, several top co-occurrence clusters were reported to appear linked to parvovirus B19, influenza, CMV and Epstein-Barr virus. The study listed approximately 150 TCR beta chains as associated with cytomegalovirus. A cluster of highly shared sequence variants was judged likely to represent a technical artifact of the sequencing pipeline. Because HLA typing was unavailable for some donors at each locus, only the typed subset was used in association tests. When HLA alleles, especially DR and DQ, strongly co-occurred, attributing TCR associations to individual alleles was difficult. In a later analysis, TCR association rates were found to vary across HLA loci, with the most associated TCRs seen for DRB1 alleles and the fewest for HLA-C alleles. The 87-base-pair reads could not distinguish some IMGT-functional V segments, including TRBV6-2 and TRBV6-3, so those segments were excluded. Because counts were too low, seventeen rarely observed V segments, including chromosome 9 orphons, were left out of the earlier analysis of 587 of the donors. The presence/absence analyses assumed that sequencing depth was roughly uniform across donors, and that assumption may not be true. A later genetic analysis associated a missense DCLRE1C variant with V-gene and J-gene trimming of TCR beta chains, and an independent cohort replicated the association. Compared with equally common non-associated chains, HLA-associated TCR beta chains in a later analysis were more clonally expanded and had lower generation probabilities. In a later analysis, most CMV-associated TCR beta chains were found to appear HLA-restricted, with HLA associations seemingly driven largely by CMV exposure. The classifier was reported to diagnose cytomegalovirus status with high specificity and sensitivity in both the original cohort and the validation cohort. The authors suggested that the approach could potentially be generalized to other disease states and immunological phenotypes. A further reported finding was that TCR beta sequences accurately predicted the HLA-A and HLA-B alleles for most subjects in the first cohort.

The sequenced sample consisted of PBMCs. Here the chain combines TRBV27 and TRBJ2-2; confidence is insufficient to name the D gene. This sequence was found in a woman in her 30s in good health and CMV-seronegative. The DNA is TGTGCCAGCAGTTTACGTTGCACCGGGGAGCTGTTTTTT. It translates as CASSLRCTGELFF.